Presented here are 18 T cell receptor beta chains from one specimen sequenced in a study of Graves' ophthalmopathy and Graves' hyperthyroidism. Amplified material comprised TCR beta CDR3 regions derived from RNA transcripts. First-round RT-PCR used HTBI primers; second-round multiplex PCR followed. TCRdb re-analysed the multiplex PCR reads in MiXCR, keeping a single row per CDR3 protein. The sample includes roughly 610,000 distinct CDR3 sequences, about 20% of them seen just once. The sample taken for sequencing was peripheral blood. The source is a woman younger than 30 with stable Graves' hyperthyroidism. Some clones in this sample may be carry-over from other donors' samples.

The gene calls are TRBV18 and TRBJ1-2; no clear D. The CDR3 is made up of 12 amino acids. Deletions cut 4 bases from V and 5 bases from J, with 8 bases between. Germline lookup yields CDR1 KGHSH and CDR2 LQKENI. The CDR3 bases are TGTGCCAGCTCACGGGATATATATGGCTACACCTTC. Its translation: CASSRDIYGYTF. Filled out from reference TRBV18 and TRBJ1-2, the complete variable domain reads NAGVMQNPRHLVRRRGQEARLRCSPMKGHSHVYWYRQLPEEGLKFMVYLQKENIIDESGMPKERFSAEFPKEGPSILRIQQVVRGDSAAYFCASSRDIYGYTFGSGTRLTVV.

Many counts were recorded for this clonotype. The gene calls are TRBV9 and TRBJ1-5; TRBD1 is a possible D gene (6 bases). CDR3 length equals 15 residues. Germline V CDR1 and CDR2: SGDLS, YYNGEE. Trimming cost V 3 bases and J 7 bases, with 17 bases left between them. CDR3 loop: CASSASGGAGQPQHF. The CDR3 DNA sequence: TGTGCCAGCAGCGCGTCCGGGGGGGCTGGACAGCCCCAGCATTTT.

This clonotype was seen at least ten times. V and J are TRBV30 and TRBJ1-2, with D tentatively TRBD1 (5 bases). The CDR3 runs 11 residues. In germline, CDR1 is GTSNPN, CDR2 SVGIG (reference sequence). V lost 1 base and J 7 bases, leaving 7 bases between the germline ends. CDR3 sequence (DNA): TGTGCCTGGAGTGGCAGGGCTGGCTACACCTTC. Protein sequence: CAWSGRAGYTF.

The chain couples TRBV27 to TRBJ2-7; TRBD2 is a possible D gene (6 bases). The V gene lost 5 bases and the J gene lost 4 bases, with 15 bases spanning the gap. Germline lookup yields CDR1 MNHEY and CDR2 SMNVEV (reference sequence). The CDR3 consists of 14 residues. CDR3 nucleotide sequence: TGTGCCAGCAGTCTGGGGGACTCCCAGTACGAGCAGTACTTC. The encoded protein is CASSLGDSQYEQYF.

The chain combines TRBV7-6 with TRBJ1-2; D is uncertain. The CDR3 has 14 residues. Germline CDR1 and CDR2: SGHVS and FNYEAQ. Trimming took 5 bases from V and 8 from J, leaving 18 bases between them. In nucleotides, the CDR3 is TGTGCCAGCAGCGACTCAGGACCTTTCAGGGGCTACACCTTC. It specifies CASSDSGPFRGYTF.

In its sample, this clonotype was seen once. This chain connects TRBV12-3 or TRBV12-4 to TRBJ2-5; D not certain. CDR3 length: 12 amino acids. The ends were cut back, 0 bases at V and 6 bases at J, with 5 bases in the middle. The CDR3 nucleotides read TGTGCCAGCAGTTTAGCGCCGCAGACCCAGTACTTC. Protein sequence: CASSLAPQTQYF.

The chain couples TRBV19 to TRBJ1-3; D possibly corresponds to TRBD1 (6 bases). Trimming removed 2 bases from V and 4 bases from J, with 15 bases in between. Germline lookup yields CDR1 LNHDA and CDR2 SQIVND (reference sequence). The CDR3 is 16 residues long. The CDR3 sequence is CASSILFQGRGNTIYF. CDR3 sequence (DNA): TGTGCCAGTAGTATACTCTTCCAGGGGCGAGGAAACACCATATATTTT.

This clonotype occurred many times. V is TRBV30 and J is TRBJ2-5, with D perhaps assigned TRBD1 or TRBD2 (6 bases each). Germline values: CDR1 GTSNPN, CDR2 SVGIG (reference sequence). The length of the CDR3 is 13 residues. Trimming shortened V by 3 bases and J by 5 bases, and 13 bases separated the two germline ends. The CDR3 coding sequence is TGTGCCTGGAGCAAGGGGGGCCGGGAGACCCAGTACTTC. It yields the protein CAWSKGGRETQYF.

This clonotype occurred many times. The gene calls are TRBV5-1 and TRBJ1-3; 8 bases fit TRBD1. Germline V CDR1 and CDR2: SGHRS, YFSETQ. V shed 4 bases and J 4 bases; nucleotides not matched to a gene: 7. The CDR3 length is 15 residues. This CDR3 is CASSGRTGPGNTIYF. The CDR3 region has the DNA TGCGCCAGCAGCGGGAGGACAGGGCCAGGAAACACCATATATTTT.

This clonotype appeared a few times. The rearrangement uses TRBV24-1 and TRBJ2-5, with D perhaps matching TRBD2 (5 bases). The CDR3 length is 12 residues. V lost 7 bases, J lost 5 bases, and 10 bases lay in between. Germline CDR1 and CDR2: KGHDR and SFDVKD. The CDR3 nucleotides are TGTGCCACCAGGGACCGAGGGGAGACCCAGTACTTC. This sequence encodes CATRDRGETQYF.

This clonotype was seen only a few times. This chain connects TRBV12-3 or TRBV12-4 to TRBJ1-2; 8 bases match TRBD1. The CDR3 totals 15 residues. V shed 6 bases and J 5 bases; nucleotides not matched to a gene: 11. The CDR3 is CASRTGTGGSYGYTF. In DNA, the CDR3 is TGTGCCAGCAGAACCGGGACAGGAGGTTCGTATGGCTACACCTTC.

This clonotype was found many times. This chain joins TRBV12-3 or TRBV12-4 and TRBJ1-2; TRBD1 aligns across 10 bases. The CDR3 length is 15 residues. The V gene end was trimmed by 6 bases and the J gene end by 5 bases; junction bases not matched to a gene: 9. The DNA for the CDR3 is TGTGCCAGCAGGACAGGGGGCGGGGGCATATATGGCTACACCTTC. This codes for CASRTGGGGIYGYTF.

This chain joins TRBV15 and TRBJ2-2, with D perhaps given as TRBD1 or TRBD2 (6 bases each). The V gene lost 0 bases and the J gene lost 4 bases, with 15 bases spanning the gap. Germline CDR1 and CDR2: LNHNV and YYDKDF (reference sequence). The CDR3 is 17 amino acids. This CDR3 reads CATSRDFGGRITGELFF. CDR3 in DNA: TGTGCCACCAGCAGAGATTTTGGGGGGCGTATCACCGGGGAGCTGTTTTTT.

This clonotype has a count of ten or more. The chain uses TRBV12-3 or TRBV12-4 and TRBJ1-5, with D maybe TRBD1 (6 bases). The CDR3 is made up of 13 amino acids. The V gene lost 6 bases and the J gene lost 5 bases, with 11 bases spanning the gap. The chain's CDR3 is CASRTGLDQPQHF. CDR3 DNA sequence: TGTGCCAGCAGAACAGGGTTGGATCAGCCCCAGCATTTT.

V usage is TRBV6-5 and J usage is TRBJ2-5, with D tentatively TRBD1 (5 bases). Germline-derived CDR1 and CDR2 are MNHEY and SVGAGI. CDR3 length: 12 amino acids. Trimming pared 7 bases from V and 5 bases from J, leaving 11 bases between. The CDR3 loop reads CASTAGRETQYF. The CDR3, as DNA: TGTGCCAGCACTGCAGGGCGGGAGACCCAGTACTTC.

This chain uses TRBV6-8 with TRBJ1-2; D ambiguous. The germline CDR1 and CDR2 sequences are MNHGY and SAAAGT. V lost 3 bases and J 1 base, leaving 9 bases between the germline ends. The length of the CDR3 is 14 residues. The CDR3 reads CASSYRAGNYGYTF. CDR3 in DNA: TGTGCCAGCAGTTATCGGGCAGGTAACTATGGCTACACCTTC.

The table lists this clonotype with many counts. This sequence joins TRBV12-3 or TRBV12-4 and TRBJ2-2; 10 nucleotides match TRBD2. J gave up 5 bases and V 6 bases, and 12 bases lay outside the gene matches. The CDR3 length is 17 residues. The CDR3, as DNA: TGTGCCAGCAGCCCATGGAGCGGGGGGGCATGGACCGGGGAGCTGTTTTTT. This translates into CASSPWSGGAWTGELFF.

This clonotype showed up many times. This chain connects TRBV28 to TRBJ2-6, with D perhaps matching TRBD2 (5 bases). Trimming shortened V by 5 bases and J by 4 bases, and 18 bases separated the two germline ends. The CDR3 consists of 17 residues. The V gene's germline CDR1 is MDHEN and CDR2 SYDVKM. The DNA for the CDR3 is TGTGCCAGCAGTACCCAGGACTCTAGCTCCGGGGCCAACGTCCTGACTTTC. Its protein product is CASSTQDSSSGANVLTF. The whole variable domain, remainder taken from reference TRBV28 and TRBJ2-6, is DVKVTQSSRYLVKRTGEKVFLECVQDMDHENMFWYRQDPGLGLRLIYFSYDVKMKEKGDIPEGYSVSREKKERFSLILESASTNQTSMYLCASSTQDSSSGANVLTFGAGSRLTVL.